The present TCR beta chain was sequenced within a study of T cell repertoires in cytomegalovirus infection. Whole-study context: Alongside well-studied HLA-B-restricted CMV epitopes, recently identified HLA-C-restricted CMV epitopes were also used. Evidence of both CMV infection and a matching HLA type came from public TCR beta signatures. Study-level results: Adding up the frequency of public TCR beta families identified people who carried CMV plus the relevant HLA. HLA-C-restricted CMV-specific TCR beta clonotypes prevailed in the ex vivo response.

TCRdb re-analysed the reads in MiXCR, keeping a single row per CDR3 protein. The data show about 770,000 distinct CDR3 sequences, about 28% seen once. This clonotype has only a few counts. Its target is not known. This CDR3 spans 18 amino acids. Trimming cost V 3 bases and J 0 bases, with 20 bases left between them. The input for sequencing was cultured CD8+ T cells from PBMCs, taken from culture after CMV antigen stimulation. The clonotype was recovered from a human donor in good health (CMV status not recorded). Some clones in this sample may be carry-over from other donors' samples. This chain joins TRBV12-3 or TRBV12-4 and TRBJ1-1, with D possibly TRBD1 on 6 matching bases. The CDR3 DNA follows: TGTGCCAGCAGTTTGGTGCTGGGGGCCCAAATGATGAACACTGAAGCTTTCTTT. Protein sequence: CASSLVLGAQMMNTEAFF.